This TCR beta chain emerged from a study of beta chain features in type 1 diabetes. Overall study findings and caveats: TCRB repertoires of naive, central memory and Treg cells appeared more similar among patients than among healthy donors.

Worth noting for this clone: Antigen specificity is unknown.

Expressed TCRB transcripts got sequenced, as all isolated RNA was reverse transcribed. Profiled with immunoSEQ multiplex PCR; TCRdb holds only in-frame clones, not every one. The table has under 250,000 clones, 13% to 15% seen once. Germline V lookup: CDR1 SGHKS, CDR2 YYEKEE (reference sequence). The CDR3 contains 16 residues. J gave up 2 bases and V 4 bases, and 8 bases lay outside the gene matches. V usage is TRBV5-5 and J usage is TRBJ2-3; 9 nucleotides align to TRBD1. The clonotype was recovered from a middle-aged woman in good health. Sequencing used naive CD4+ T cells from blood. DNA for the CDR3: TGTGCCAGCAGCCAGACAGGGGGTGGGTTCACAGATACGCAGTATTTT. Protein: CASSQTGGGFTDTQYF.